These 26 T cell receptor beta chains came from one sample sequenced in a study of T cell repertoires in cytomegalovirus infection. These TCRs' antigens remain unknown. One entry per CDR3 protein, called by TCRdb with MiXCR from the reads. In the table there are approximately 1,000,000 distinct CDR3 sequences, about 33% of which are singletons. Sequencing was performed on cultured CD8+ T cells from PBMCs, taken from culture after CMV antigen stimulation. The receptors were sampled from a human donor in good health (CMV status not recorded). Some clones in this sample may be carry-over from other donors' samples.

The chain uses TRBV18 and TRBJ1-2; D is unresolved. The CDR3 runs 13 residues. Trimming removed 6 bases at V and 8 bases at J, with 16 bases between. The germline V gene has CDR1 KGHSH and CDR2 LQKENI. CDR3 in amino acids: CASSDQRREGYTF. CDR3 in DNA: TGTGCCAGCTCCGATCAACGGAGAGAGGGCTACACCTTC. Using reference TRBV18 and TRBJ1-2 for the parts outside the CDR3, the full variable domain is NAGVMQNPRHLVRRRGQEARLRCSPMKGHSHVYWYRQLPEEGLKFMVYLQKENIIDESGMPKERFSAEFPKEGPSILRIQQVVRGDSAAYFCASSDQRREGYTFGSGTRLTVV.

This clonotype was counted between two and nine times. This chain connects TRBV5-1 to TRBJ1-1; D is unclear. Trimming shortened V by 3 bases and J by 11 bases, and 11 bases separated the two germline ends. This CDR3 is built from 11 residues. Germline V gives CDR1 SGHRS, CDR2 YFSETQ. CDR3 sequence: CASSSGPSAFF. In DNA, the CDR3 is TGCGCCAGCAGCTCAGGCCCCTCGGCTTTCTTT.

The chain couples TRBV5-4 to TRBJ1-2; D not resolved. Trimming cost V 2 bases and J 0 bases, with 11 bases left between them. The germline V gene has CDR1 SGHNT and CDR2 YYREEE (reference sequence). The CDR3 consists of 15 residues. The CDR3, as DNA: TGTGCCAGCAGCTTCAAGGTTCCGGCTAACTATGGCTACACCTTC. Residues: CASSFKVPANYGYTF. Full variable domain (rest looked up from reference TRBV5-4 and TRBJ1-2): ETGVTQSPTHLIKTRGQQVTLRCSSQSGHNTVSWYQQALGQGPQFIFQYYREEENGRGNFPPRFSGLQFPNYSSELNVNALELDDSALYLCASSFKVPANYGYTFGSGTRLTVV.

This clonotype was observed a handful of times. The genes are TRBV14 and TRBJ1-2, with unresolved D. CDR1 and CDR2 from the germline V gene are SGHDN and FVKESK. Trimming stripped 3 bases from V and 8 bases from J, with 10 bases between. The CDR3 sequence is 12 residues long. DNA of the CDR3: TGTGCCAGCAGCCAGTCGGGAGAAGGCTACACCTTC. Translating gives CASSQSGEGYTF.

The V gene is TRBV6-5, the J gene TRBJ1-1, with TRBD1 as a possible D gene (5 bases). CDR3 length equals 13 residues. From germline, CDR1 is MNHEY and CDR2 SVGAGI. The ends were cut back, 0 bases at V and 7 bases at J, with 9 bases in the middle. This chain's CDR3 is CASSYSRRGEAFF. CDR3 DNA sequence: TGTGCCAGCAGTTACTCTAGAAGGGGTGAAGCTTTCTTT.

This clonotype was picked up a small number of times. This chain joins TRBV5-6 and TRBJ2-1; 10 bases agree with TRBD2. The V gene end was trimmed by 5 bases and the J gene end by 10 bases; junction bases not matched to a gene: 15. CDR1 and CDR2 (germline): SGHDT, YYEEEE. The length of the CDR3 is 16 residues. For the CDR3, the DNA is TGTGCCAGCAGATTTGGGACAAGCGGGGGGGCCGGGGAGCAGTTCTTC. It encodes CASRFGTSGGAGEQFF.

The J gene is TRBJ2-4, the V gene TRBV7-2, with TRBD2 as a possible D gene (7 bases). The V and J ends lost 4 bases and 0 bases respectively, with 19 bases between them. This CDR3 is 18 amino acids long. The germline CDR1 and CDR2 sequences are SGHTA and FQGNSA. Here the CDR3 DNA reads TGTGCCAGCAGCTCCCAAAGCCGGGGGGCGGGAGCCAAAAACATTCAGTACTTC. Its translation: CASSSQSRGAGAKNIQYF.

This clonotype occurred a few times. The chain has TRBV7-9 and TRBJ2-7; TRBD2 is a possible D gene (5 bases). The germline V gene has CDR1 SEHNR and CDR2 FQNEAQ (reference sequence). The CDR3 contains 12 residues. The CDR3: CASSSRMEVERV. In DNA, the CDR3 is TGTGCCAGCAGCTCCCGGATGGAGGTGGAACGCGTC.

The chain uses TRBV10-3 and TRBJ1-2; D is unclear. CDR3 size: 16 residues. The germline gives CDR1 ENHRY, CDR2 SYGVKD. The V end lost 2 bases, the J end lost 1 base, and 14 bases lay between the germline ends. CDR3 protein: CAISETIQVLNYGYTF. CDR3 nucleotides: TGTGCCATCAGTGAGACCATCCAGGTGCTTAACTATGGCTACACCTTC.

This clonotype turned up a few times. The rearrangement uses TRBV6-2 or TRBV6-3 and TRBJ2-1, with D possibly matching TRBD1 (5 bases). The V end was cut by 2 bases, the J end by 12 bases, with 8 bases between. Germline CDR1 is MNHEY and CDR2 is SVGEGT. CDR3 length: 11 amino acids. CDR3 bases: TGTGCCAGCAGTTACATAACAGGGCAGTTCTTC. Translating gives CASSYITGQFF.

The chain uses TRBV5-1 and TRBJ1-2, with D maybe TRBD1 (5 bases). The germline CDR1 and CDR2 sequences are SGHRS and YFSETQ. V shed 0 bases and J shed 7 bases, with 16 bases lying between them. CDR3 size: 15 residues. The CDR3: CASSLGSGTHSGYTF. CDR3 DNA: TGCGCCAGCAGCTTGGGTTCAGGGACCCACTCTGGCTACACCTTC.

This clonotype has a count of ten or more. V and J are TRBV7-2 and TRBJ1-1; the D is unclear. Trimming removed 3 bases from V and 0 bases from J, with 8 bases in between. Germline lookup yields CDR1 SGHTA and CDR2 FQGNSA. CDR3 length: 14 amino acids. The CDR3 bases are TGTGCCAGCAGCTTCCAGTTAATGAACACTGAAGCTTTCTTT. Amino acid sequence: CASSFQLMNTEAFF.

The genes are TRBV19 and TRBJ2-3; tentative D call: TRBD2 (6 bases). The V end lost 4 bases, the J end lost 0 bases, and 11 bases lay between the germline ends. This CDR3 spans 15 amino acids. Germline V gene data show CDR1 as LNHDA and CDR2 as SQIVND (reference sequence). The CDR3 DNA reads TGTGCCAGTAGTAACCGGGACTTTAGCACAGATACGCAGTATTTT. It encodes CASSNRDFSTDTQYF. The full variable domain, rest sourced from reference TRBV19 and TRBJ2-3, is DGGITQSPKYLFRKEGQNVTLSCEQNLNHDAMYWYRQDPGQGLRLIYYSQIVNDFQKGDIAEGYSVSREKKESFPLTVTSAQKNPTAFYLCASSNRDFSTDTQYFGPGTRLTVL.

The rearrangement uses TRBV5-4 and TRBJ1-1; D may be TRBD1 (5 bases). Germline V gene sequence: CDR1 SGHNT, CDR2 YYREEE (reference sequence). With 3 bases removed from V and 4 bases from J, the gap between germline ends came to 13 bases. The CDR3 is made up of 14 amino acids. The CDR3 loop reads CASSWSPGRTEAFF. The CDR3 nucleotides are TGTGCCAGCAGCTGGAGCCCGGGACGCACTGAAGCTTTCTTT.

Many counts were recorded for this clonotype. The V call is TRBV7-9, the J call TRBJ1-2, with D unclear. CDR1 SEHNR and CDR2 FQNEAQ come from the germline V gene (reference sequence). CDR3 length equals 16 residues. Trimming took 0 bases from V and 0 from J, leaving 11 bases between them. The CDR3 sequence: CASSLAWRDTNYGYTF. The CDR3 DNA is TGTGCCAGCAGCTTAGCGTGGAGGGATACTAACTATGGCTACACCTTC.

This clonotype was detected only a few times. The V gene is TRBV12-3 or TRBV12-4, the J gene TRBJ2-3, with 8 bases identical to TRBD1. J gave up 6 bases and V 6 bases, and 14 bases lay outside the gene matches. This CDR3 is built from 16 residues. The CDR3 bases are TGTGCCAGCAGCCCCGCTGGACAGGGTATTCACGATACGCAGTATTTT. Its translation: CASSPAGQGIHDTQYF.

This clonotype was seen more than once but under ten times. This chain links TRBV15 with TRBJ2-1; TRBD2 agrees at 8 bases. Unmatched junction bases numbered 10, after V lost 1 base and J lost 5 bases. The CDR3 is made up of 17 amino acids. CDR1 is LNHNV, CDR2 YYDKDF, per germline (reference sequence). CDR3 coding DNA: TGTGCCACCAGCAGAGCCCCGCCCGGGGGGGCGAACAATGAGCAGTTCTTC. Its protein product is CATSRAPPGGANNEQFF.

This clonotype appeared a few times. This chain joins TRBV3-1 and TRBJ2-3, with TRBD1 matching 12 bases. V was clipped by 3 bases and J by 3 bases; unmatched bases: 7. The CDR3 totals 17 residues. CDR1 LGHDT and CDR2 YNNKEL come from the germline V gene (reference sequence). The CDR3 sequence: CASSQDPGQGATDTQYF. The CDR3 nucleotides read TGTGCCAGCAGCCAGGACCCGGGACAGGGGGCAACAGATACGCAGTATTTT.

This clonotype was seen at least ten times. The gene calls are TRBV6-5 and TRBJ1-1; possible D gene TRBD1, 5 bases. The V end was cut by 2 bases, the J end by 5 bases, with 18 bases between. The CDR3 length is 16 residues. Germline loops: CDR1 MNHEY, CDR2 SVGAGI. CDR3 in amino acids: CASSYGTASVPTEAFF. The CDR3 bases are TGTGCCAGCAGTTACGGGACGGCATCGGTACCTACTGAAGCTTTCTTT.

This clonotype was seen a few times. The chain recombines TRBV7-6 with TRBJ2-1; TRBD1 matches at 8 bases. This CDR3 is 15 amino acids long. Germline V gives CDR1 SGHVS, CDR2 FNYEAQ. The V segment lost 5 bases and the J segment 0 bases; nucleotides outside the gene matches: 3. CDR3 DNA: TGTGCCAGCAGCATGGGGACAGGCTCCTACAATGAGCAGTTCTTC. Translation gives CASSMGTGSYNEQFF.

The chain employs TRBV4-1 and TRBJ2-7; 9 positions agree with TRBD2. Germline-derived CDR1 and CDR2 are MGHRA and YSYEKL. With V trimmed by 0 bases and J by 2 bases, 5 bases remained unmatched. This CDR3 is 16 amino acids long. The CDR3: CASSQDWLAGPYEQYV. The CDR3 region has the DNA TGCGCCAGCAGCCAAGACTGGCTAGCGGGGCCCTACGAGCAGTACGTC.

The V gene is TRBV4-1, the J gene TRBJ2-5; tentative D call: TRBD1 (6 bases). Trimming left V 3 bases short and J 4 bases short, with 9 bases between. The CDR3 length is 13 residues. Germline V gene lookup returns CDR1 MGHRA and CDR2 YSYEKL. CDR3 in amino acids: CASSHQGSETQYF. For the CDR3, the DNA is TGCGCCAGCAGCCACCAGGGGTCAGAGACCCAGTACTTC.

This clonotype was seen repeatedly, ten times or more. This sequence joins TRBV7-6 and TRBJ2-1; 10 positions match TRBD2. Trimming took 5 bases from V and 10 from J; bases not matched to a gene: 14. The CDR3 spans 16 residues. The V gene's germline CDR1 is SGHVS and CDR2 FNYEAQ. The CDR3 region has the DNA TGTGCCAGCAGCGCCACCCCTAGCGGGGGCTTACAGGAGCAGTTCTTC. Encoded protein: CASSATPSGGLQEQFF.

The rearrangement joins TRBV6-1 to TRBJ1-5; 10 bases agree with TRBD1. CDR3 length equals 14 residues. Germline-derived CDR1 and CDR2 are MNHNS and SASEGT. V trimming: 8 bases; J trimming: 6 bases; junction bases outside the gene matches: 7. This CDR3 is CASHRDRGGQPQHF. CDR3 DNA: TGTGCCAGCCACCGGGACAGGGGAGGTCAGCCCCAGCATTTT.

Many counts were recorded for this clonotype. This sequence joins TRBV6-5 and TRBJ2-2; D unresolved. The V end was cut by 0 bases, the J end by 1 base, with 6 bases between. Germline lookup yields CDR1 MNHEY and CDR2 SVGAGI. The CDR3 is made up of 15 amino acids. The CDR3 DNA reads TGTGCCAGCAGTTACTCAGCCGGGAACACCGGGGAGCTGTTTTTT. Encoded protein: CASSYSAGNTGELFF.

The CDR3 bases are TGTGCCAGCAGCCTCGGGCAGGGGGGGAATCGCGAGCAGTACTTC. Amino acids: CASSLGQGGNREQYF. The chain uses TRBV3-1 and TRBJ2-7; D is perhaps TRBD1 or TRBD2 (7 bases each). The CDR3 extends over 15 amino acids. V lost 4 bases and J 6 bases, leaving 19 bases between the germline ends. Germline-derived CDR1 and CDR2 are LGHDT and YNNKEL (reference sequence).